This T cell receptor (beta chain) is from a study of blood T cell repertoires in COVID-19. Across the study: Italy, Spain and the United States were the sources of the convalescent and acute COVID-19 samples. From T cells, B-cell-depleted T cells, or PBMCs came the material, which was cDNA or gDNA.

Source study methods: Scientists estimated how many nucleated cells there were by amplifying reference gene primers. Assay: immunoSEQ multiplex PCR; the TCRdb copy retains only in-frame clones and omits some. V, J and clone size derive from that table, while D and trimming were established from the DNA sequence. This table holds more than 85,000 clones, roughly four fifths found once. This CDR3 is built from 14 residues. CDR1 GTSNPN and CDR2 SVGIG come from the germline V gene (reference sequence). V dropped 0 bases and J dropped 7; count of bases not matched to a gene: 8. Sequencing was done on a sample of peripheral blood. The TCR sequence derives from a man between 70 and 80 years old with acute or convalescent COVID-19. The chain combines TRBV30 with TRBJ1-1, with TRBD1 matching over 7 bases. CDR3: CAWSVRGTVNEAFF. CDR3 bases: TGTGCCTGGAGTGTACGAGGGACAGTAAATGAAGCTTTCTTT.